The 26 T cell receptor beta chains below all came from one sample that was sequenced in a study of T cell changes during pregnancy in multiple sclerosis. Some clones are missing from TCRdb's copy, which holds only in-frame ones; the method was immunoSEQ multiplex PCR. Seen here are roughly 62,000 clones, around 89% observed once, and the top ten hold 2.5%. The sequencing here drew on peripheral blood, taken in the first trimester of pregnancy. Receptor source: a female donor with multiple sclerosis, enrolled in a pregnancy study.

The rearrangement joins TRBV30 to TRBJ2-3; 8 nucleotides match TRBD2. This CDR3 has 15 residues. The V gene end was trimmed by 2 bases and the J gene end by 4 bases; junction bases not matched to a gene: 8. Germline V gene data show CDR1 as GTSNPN and CDR2 as SVGIG (reference sequence). The CDR3, as DNA: TGTGCCTGGAGTTCCAGCGGGAGCCTCCCAGATACGCAGTATTTT. This translates into CAWSSSGSLPDTQYF. Full variable domain (outside the CDR3, taken from reference TRBV30 and TRBJ2-3): SQTIHQWPATLVQPVGSPLSLECTVEGTSNPNLYWYRQAAGRGLQLLFYSVGIGQISSEVPQNLSASRPQDRQFILSSKKLLLSDSGFYLCAWSSSGSLPDTQYFGPGTRLTVL.

The V call is TRBV19, the J call TRBJ1-4; 8 bases align to TRBD1. The CDR3 is 16 amino acids. V was clipped by 5 bases and J by 2 bases; unmatched bases: 7. Germline loops: CDR1 LNHDA, CDR2 SQIVND (reference sequence). The CDR3 coding sequence is TGTGCCAGTAGTGTAACGACAGGGGTTACTAATGAAAAACTGTTTTTT. Translation: CASSVTTGVTNEKLFF.

This clone was observed a few times. The chain is built from TRBV25-1 and TRBJ2-2; 8 positions match TRBD1. Germline values: CDR1 MGHDK, CDR2 SYGVNS. V lost 6 bases to trimming and J lost 6 bases; unmatched junction nucleotides: 6. This CDR3 comprises 14 residues. The CDR3 reads CASSGQGYAGELFF. CDR3 bases: TGTGCCAGCAGCGGACAGGGTTATGCCGGGGAGCTGTTTTTT. Combining the CDR3 with reference TRBV25-1 and TRBJ2-2 gives the whole variable domain EADIYQTPRYLVIGTGKKITLECSQTMGHDKMYWYQQDPGMELHLIHYSYGVNSTEKGDLSSESTVSRIRTEHFPLTLESARPSHTSQYLCASSGQGYAGELFFGEGSRLTVL.

This clone appeared once. V is TRBV19 and J is TRBJ1-1, with D hard to call. V was cut by 1 base and J by 0 bases, with 9 bases left in between. Germline lookup yields CDR1 LNHDA and CDR2 SQIVND (reference sequence). This CDR3 contains 15 residues. The chain's CDR3 is CASSIVNRLNTEAFF. The CDR3 region has the DNA TGTGCCAGTAGTATAGTTAACAGATTGAACACTGAAGCTTTCTTT.

This clone came up a few times. The chain couples TRBV6-5 to TRBJ1-5; TRBD1 matches 9 bases. CDR1 and CDR2 from the germline V gene are MNHEY and SVGAGI. J gave up 5 bases and V 4 bases, and 3 bases lay outside the gene matches. The CDR3 spans 14 residues. The chain's CDR3 is CASSSRQGDQPQHF. The DNA for the CDR3 is TGTGCCAGCAGTTCTCGACAGGGGGATCAGCCCCAGCATTTT.

This clone was seen only once. V and J are TRBV19 and TRBJ2-6; TRBD2 matches 13 bases. Trimming removed 6 bases from V and 2 bases from J; junction bases left unmatched: 10. The germline V gene encodes CDR1 LNHDA and CDR2 SQIVND (reference sequence). This CDR3 has 19 amino acids. The CDR3 spells CASRTAGLAGEPGANVLTF. The CDR3 coding sequence is TGTGCCAGTAGAACTGCTGGACTAGCGGGAGAGCCTGGGGCCAACGTCCTGACTTTC.

The DNA of the CDR3 is TGTGCCAGCAGTGTGGTAGCGGGAGTGCTCAGTGAGCAGTTCTTC. Its protein is CASSVVAGVLSEQFF. The rearrangement joins TRBV6-4 to TRBJ2-1; TRBD2 agrees at 9 bases. The ends lost 4 bases at V and 9 bases at J; junction bases unmatched: 10. The CDR3 has 15 residues. Germline lookup yields CDR1 MRHNA and CDR2 SNTAGT.

The gene calls are TRBV5-6 and TRBJ1-2; D is unclear. Trimming removed 1 base from V and 6 bases from J, with 7 bases in between. Germline V gene lookup returns CDR1 SGHDT and CDR2 YYEEEE. The CDR3 is 12 amino acids. The CDR3 sequence: CASSLPGDGYTF. CDR3 nucleotides: TGTGCCAGCAGCTTGCCAGGCGATGGCTACACCTTC.

This chain links TRBV7-2 with TRBJ2-7, with D unclear. This CDR3 region has 13 residues. Per the germline V gene, CDR1 is SGHTA and CDR2 is FQGNSA. V shed 2 bases and J shed 2 bases, with 7 bases lying between them. This chain's CDR3 is CASSLHTAYEQYF. The CDR3 DNA sequence: TGTGCCAGCAGCTTACATACGGCCTACGAGCAGTACTTC.

This clone has just one count. This chain links TRBV5-1 with TRBJ1-2; D perhaps matches TRBD1 (5 bases). CDR1 is SGHRS, CDR2 YFSETQ, per germline. The CDR3 has 14 amino acids. V was cut by 4 bases and J by 5 bases, with 15 bases left in between. CDR3 sequence (DNA): TGCGCCAGCAGCCCCCGGGACGGAGGGTATGGCTACACCTTC. Translation gives CASSPRDGGYGYTF. The full variable domain, rest sourced from reference TRBV5-1 and TRBJ1-2, is KAGVTQTPRYLIKTRGQQVTLSCSPISGHRSVSWYQQTPGQGLQFLFEYFSETQRNKGNFPGRFSGRQFSNSRSEMNVSTLELGDSALYLCASSPRDGGYGYTFGSGTRLTVV.

The chain recombines TRBV7-2 with TRBJ2-7, with 9 bases fitting TRBD1. The CDR3 length is 15 residues. Germline V gene data show CDR1 as SGHTA and CDR2 as FQGNSA. The V segment lost 1 base and the J segment 3 bases; nucleotides outside the gene matches: 4. Here the CDR3 reads CASSLVTGQGYEQYF. The CDR3 DNA reads TGTGCCAGCAGCTTAGTTACGGGACAGGGCTACGAGCAGTACTTC.

In this sample, this clone turned up once. The J gene is TRBJ2-1, the V gene TRBV2; possibly TRBD2 for D (6 bases). In germline, CDR1 is SNHLY, CDR2 FYNNEI. CDR3 length: 14 amino acids. With 7 bases removed from V and 4 bases from J, the gap between germline ends came to 14 bases. The CDR3 bases are TGTGCCAGCAAATCGGGCGGGACTTACAATGAGCAGTTCTTC. Residues: CASKSGGTYNEQFF.

The chain is built from TRBV11-2 and TRBJ2-7, with 7 bases that match TRBD2. V shed 5 bases and J 6 bases; nucleotides not matched to a gene: 13. This CDR3 comprises 15 residues. The V gene's germline CDR1 is SGHAT and CDR2 FQNNGV. In DNA, the CDR3 is TGTGCCAGCAGCCTCCCCCGGAGGTCTAGCGGCGAGCAGTACTTC. Translated: CASSLPRRSSGEQYF.

The rearrangement uses TRBV5-6 and TRBJ2-3; TRBD1 might be the D (5 bases). The germline V and J ends were trimmed by 4 bases and 2 bases, with 11 bases remaining between them. Per germline, CDR1 SGHDT and CDR2 YYEEEE. CDR3 length: 14 amino acids. Written as DNA, the CDR3 is TGTGCCAGCAGCCAGTCAGGGTTCACAGATACGCAGTATTTT. This gives the protein CASSQSGFTDTQYF.

This clone was counted between two and nine times. J is TRBJ1-2 and V is TRBV7-9, with 7 bases aligning to TRBD1. The CDR3 is 16 amino acids. Looked up from germline, CDR1 is SEHNR and CDR2 is FQNEAQ (reference sequence). After removal of 3 bases from V and 4 bases from J, the junction contained 11 bases not matched to a gene. DNA of the CDR3: TGTGCCAGCAGCTTCCAGGGGGTATCGATGGGCTATGGCTACACCTTC. Its translation is CASSFQGVSMGYGYTF.

The V gene is TRBV13, the J gene TRBJ2-5, with 10 bases identical to TRBD2. Germline CDR1 PRHDT, CDR2 FYEKMQ (reference sequence). J gave up 4 bases and V 2 bases, and 4 bases lay outside the gene matches. The CDR3 contains 15 residues. This CDR3 is CASSLRAGGTETQYF. The CDR3 DNA follows: TGTGCCAGCAGCTTACGAGCGGGGGGGACAGAGACCCAGTACTTC.

The V gene is TRBV27, the J gene TRBJ1-2; D unclear. CDR3 length: 13 amino acids. Germline-derived CDR1 and CDR2 are MNHEY and SMNVEV (reference sequence). Trimming took 3 bases from V and 1 from J, leaving 6 bases between them. CDR3 amino acids: CASSLRDNYGYTF. In nucleotides, the CDR3 is TGTGCCAGCAGTTTGAGGGATAACTATGGCTACACCTTC.

The chain uses TRBV9 and TRBJ1-3, with D possibly matching TRBD1 (5 bases). The CDR3 is made up of 17 amino acids. Per the germline V gene, CDR1 is SGDLS and CDR2 is YYNGEE. Trimming cost V 0 bases and J 0 bases, with 13 bases left between them. The DNA of the CDR3 is TGTGCCAGCAGCGTAGAGCAGACAGCCATCTCTGGAAACACCATATATTTT. This codes for CASSVEQTAISGNTIYF. The full variable domain, in which reference TRBV9 and TRBJ1-3 provide the parts outside the CDR3, is DSGVTQTPKHLITATGQRVTLRCSPRSGDLSVYWYQQSLDQGLQFLIQYYNGEERAKGNILERFSAQQFPDLHSELNLSSLELGDSALYFCASSVEQTAISGNTIYFGEGSWLTVV.

This chain uses TRBV6-6 with TRBJ2-1; 11 nucleotides line up with TRBD1. From germline, CDR1 is MNHNY and CDR2 SVGAGI (reference sequence). V shed 6 bases, J shed 6 bases, and the junction held 7 bases outside the gene matches. The CDR3 has 15 amino acids. The chain's CDR3 is CASRRGQGGINEQFF. The DNA for the CDR3 is TGTGCCAGCAGACGGGGACAGGGGGGGATCAATGAGCAGTTCTTC.

This clone was seen only a few times. The CDR3 region is CASSSTQGAYTEAFF. The CDR3, as DNA: TGCGCCAGCAGCTCCACTCAGGGGGCTTACACTGAAGCTTTCTTT. The chain recombines TRBV5-1 with TRBJ1-1; 8 bases are shared with TRBD1. The CDR3 is made up of 15 amino acids. J lost 3 bases, V lost 3 bases, and 7 bases had no gene match. Germline CDR1 reads SGHRS; CDR2 reads YFSETQ.

The chain carries TRBV5-1 and TRBJ2-1; 11 bases match TRBD2. CDR3 size: 15 residues. Germline V gene data show CDR1 as SGHRS and CDR2 as YFSETQ. Trimming at V came to 2 bases and at J to 2 bases, leaving 0 bases not matched to a gene. In DNA, the CDR3 is TGCGCCAGCAGCTTTAGCGGGAGGGCCTACAATGAGCAGTTCTTC. This translates into CASSFSGRAYNEQFF.

The gene calls are TRBV2 and TRBJ1-5, with a weak D call TRBD1 (5 bases). CDR1 is SNHLY, CDR2 FYNNEI, per germline. The CDR3 has 13 amino acids. V was pared by 8 bases and J by 2 bases, with 10 bases between. CDR3 residues: CASHQQGNQPQHF. The CDR3 coding sequence is TGTGCCAGCCATCAACAGGGCAATCAGCCCCAGCATTTT.

The J gene is TRBJ1-5, the V gene TRBV5-1, with D possibly being TRBD1 (6 bases). Germline V CDR1 and CDR2: SGHRS, YFSETQ. The CDR3 length is 15 residues. Deletions cut 0 bases from V and 4 bases from J, with 11 bases between. The CDR3 nucleotides are TGCGCCAGCAGCTTGGCGGGACACCTTAATCAGCCCCAGCATTTT. Its translation is CASSLAGHLNQPQHF. Full variable domain (missing parts from reference TRBV5-1 and TRBJ1-5): KAGVTQTPRYLIKTRGQQVTLSCSPISGHRSVSWYQQTPGQGLQFLFEYFSETQRNKGNFPGRFSGRQFSNSRSEMNVSTLELGDSALYLCASSLAGHLNQPQHFGDGTRLSIL.

This clone was seen a single time. The chain links TRBV19 to TRBJ1-1; D is perhaps TRBD1 (6 bases). Trimming removed 2 bases at V and 1 base at J, with 14 bases between. The germline CDR1 and CDR2 sequences are LNHDA and SQIVND (reference sequence). The CDR3 totals 16 residues. In DNA, the CDR3 is TGTGCCAGTAGTATATCAACGGGAGGGGGGAACACTGAAGCTTTCTTT. The encoded protein is CASSISTGGGNTEAFF. The complete variable domain, with remaining parts taken from reference TRBV19 and TRBJ1-1, reads DGGITQSPKYLFRKEGQNVTLSCEQNLNHDAMYWYRQDPGQGLRLIYYSQIVNDFQKGDIAEGYSVSREKKESFPLTVTSAQKNPTAFYLCASSISTGGGNTEAFFGQGTRLTVV.

This rearrangement joins TRBV5-1 to TRBJ2-5, with a tentative D call TRBD1 (6 bases). The CDR3 loop spans 13 amino acids. CDR1 and CDR2 from the germline V gene are SGHRS and YFSETQ. Trimming shortened V by 4 bases and J by 2 bases, and 9 bases separated the two germline ends. CDR3 sequence (DNA): TGCGCCAGCAGCCCCAGGGGTCAAGAGACCCAGTACTTC. It yields the protein CASSPRGQETQYF.

The genes are TRBV30 and TRBJ2-6; weak D call: TRBD1 (5 bases). Germline V gene sequence: CDR1 GTSNPN, CDR2 SVGIG (reference sequence). The V end was cut by 5 bases, the J end by 0 bases, with 11 bases between. This CDR3 region has 15 residues. As DNA, the CDR3 is TGTGCCTGGCAAAGCAGGGTCTCTGGGGCCAACGTCCTGACTTTC. Its translation is CAWQSRVSGANVLTF.